The subject of this entry is one T cell receptor beta chain. This sample is part of a study of technical replicates of blood from several donors. CDR3 length equals 16 residues. Germline CDR1 reads SGHRS; CDR2 reads YFSETQ. Trimming removed 5 bases from V and 0 bases from J; junction bases left unmatched: 11. The data were produced by immunoSEQ multiplex PCR, yet TCRdb's version contains in-frame clones alone and is incomplete. In the table there are 80,000 to 100,000 clones, about 91% of which are singletons. Material: T cells isolated from PBMCs. The gene calls are TRBV5-1 and TRBJ2-7; 7 bases fit TRBD1. This sequence was found in a human donor in good health. The CDR3, as DNA: TGCGCCAGCAGGTCACAGACCGGGACAGCCTCCTACGAGCAGTACTTC. This gives the protein CASRSQTGTASYEQYF.